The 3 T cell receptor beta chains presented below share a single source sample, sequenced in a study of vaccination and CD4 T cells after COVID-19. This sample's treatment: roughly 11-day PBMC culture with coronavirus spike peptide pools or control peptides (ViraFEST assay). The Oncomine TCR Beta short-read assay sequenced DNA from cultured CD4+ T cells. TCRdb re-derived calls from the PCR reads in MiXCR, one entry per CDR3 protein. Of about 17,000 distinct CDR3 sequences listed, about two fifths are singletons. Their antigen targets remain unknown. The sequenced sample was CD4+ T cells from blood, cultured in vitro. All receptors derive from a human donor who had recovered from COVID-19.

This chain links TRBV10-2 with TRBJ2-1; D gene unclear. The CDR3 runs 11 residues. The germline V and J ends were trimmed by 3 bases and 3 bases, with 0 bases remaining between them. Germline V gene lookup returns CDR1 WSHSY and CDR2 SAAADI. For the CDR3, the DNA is TGCGCCAGCAGTGACTACAATGAGCAGTTCTTC. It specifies CASSDYNEQFF.

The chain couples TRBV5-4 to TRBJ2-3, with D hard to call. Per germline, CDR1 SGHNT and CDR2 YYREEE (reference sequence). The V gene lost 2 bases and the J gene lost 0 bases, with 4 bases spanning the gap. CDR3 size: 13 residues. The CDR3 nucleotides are TGTGCCAGCAGCTTAAGGAGCACAGATACGCAGTATTTT. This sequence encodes CASSLRSTDTQYF.

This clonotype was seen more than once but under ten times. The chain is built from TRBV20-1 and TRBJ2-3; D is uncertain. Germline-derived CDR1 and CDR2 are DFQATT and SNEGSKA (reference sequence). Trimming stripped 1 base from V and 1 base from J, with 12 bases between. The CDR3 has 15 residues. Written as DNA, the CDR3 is TGCAGTGCTAGAGGGAGCTGGGTCGGCACAGATACGCAGTATTTT. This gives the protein CSARGSWVGTDTQYF.